Shown below are 25 T cell receptor beta chains from a single sample sequenced in a study of post-analysis software for immune sequencing data. Study findings and constraints: A handful of TRBV segments, including TRBV5-6, TRBV5-1 and TRBV20-1, were more frequent in patients than controls.

Their recognized antigens are unknown. Each TCR beta cDNA library carried unique molecular identifiers. Using its own MiXCR run on the PCR reads, TCRdb lists one record per CDR3 protein. The repertoire includes hundreds of thousands of distinct CDR3 sequences, roughly 29% of them detected once, and more than 0.55% sits in the top ten. The sequencing sample was made of blood. These receptors originate from a girl aged 5-17 years with multiple sclerosis.

This clonotype was seen only a few times. This chain uses TRBV6-5 with TRBJ2-1; TRBD2 aligns across 7 bases. The germline V gene has CDR1 MNHEY and CDR2 SVGAGI. V dropped 1 base and J dropped 8; count of bases not matched to a gene: 5. This CDR3 spans 14 amino acids. CDR3 region: CASSYWRERDEQFF. The CDR3 nucleotides are TGTGCCAGCAGTTACTGGCGGGAGCGGGATGAGCAGTTCTTC.

V usage is TRBV29-1 and J usage is TRBJ2-5; TRBD1 is a possible D gene (7 bases). V was cut by 1 base and J by 2 bases, with 14 bases left in between. The CDR3 extends over 15 amino acids. Looked up from germline, CDR1 is SQVTM and CDR2 is ANQGSEA. The CDR3 reads CSVEGFRGAQETQYF. The CDR3 region has the DNA TGCAGCGTTGAAGGGTTCAGGGGGGCACAAGAGACCCAGTACTTC.

This clonotype showed up just a few times. V is TRBV7-8 and J is TRBJ2-5; a possible D gene is TRBD1 (5 bases). V was pared by 5 bases and J by 1 base, with 17 bases between. The CDR3 is 16 residues long. Germline loops: CDR1 SGHVS, CDR2 FQNEAQ. CDR3 amino acids: CASSPARVKFQETQYF. CDR3 coding DNA: TGTGCCAGCAGCCCCGCCAGGGTGAAATTCCAAGAGACCCAGTACTTC.

This clonotype came up many times. This chain joins TRBV29-1 and TRBJ2-3; a weak D match, TRBD1 (6 bases). From germline, CDR1 is SQVTM and CDR2 ANQGSEA. Trimming shortened V by 7 bases and J by 4 bases, and 15 bases separated the two germline ends. This CDR3 is built from 13 residues. CDR3 DNA sequence: TGCAGCGCCGAACAGGGATTTTCAGATACGCAGTATTTT. It is translated as CSAEQGFSDTQYF.

This rearrangement joins TRBV7-9 to TRBJ2-5; D possibly corresponds to TRBD1 (6 bases). The J call may be mistaken, given a closer DNA end match to TRBJ2-7. Germline loops: CDR1 SEHNR, CDR2 FQNEAQ (reference sequence). This CDR3 has 17 amino acids. CDR3 in amino acids: CASSFSRDIGSYYEQYF. In nucleotides, the CDR3 is TGTGCCAGCAGCTTCAGCCGGGACATTGGATCCTACTACGAGCAGTACTTC.

This clonotype was seen a single time. The chain uses TRBV3-1 and TRBJ2-7, with 8 bases lining up with TRBD2. The germline V gene encodes CDR1 LGHDT and CDR2 YNNKEL (reference sequence). J was trimmed by 7 bases and V by 2 bases; bases with no gene match: 10. CDR3 length: 15 amino acids. The CDR3 coding sequence is TGTGCCAGCAGCCAAACGGGAGGGCAGGTGGATGAGCAGTACTTC. It is translated as CASSQTGGQVDEQYF.

The chain links TRBV15 to TRBJ2-3, with TRBD2 matching 9 bases. The V gene's germline CDR1 is LNHNV and CDR2 YYDKDF (reference sequence). The CDR3 is 16 amino acids. V was clipped by 5 bases and J by 0 bases; unmatched bases: 6. The CDR3 sequence is CATSGEGLASTDTQYF. CDR3 nucleotides: TGTGCCACCAGCGGCGAGGGACTAGCTAGCACAGATACGCAGTATTTT. The whole variable domain, remainder taken from reference TRBV15 and TRBJ2-3, is DAMVIQNPRYQVTQFGKPVTLSCSQTLNHNVMYWYQQKSSQAPKLLFHYYDKDFNNEADTPDNFQSRRPNTSFCFLDIRSPGLGDTAMYLCATSGEGLASTDTQYFGPGTRLTVL.

The J gene is TRBJ2-7, the V gene TRBV7-2; D remains unclear. Deletions cut 1 base from V and 6 bases from J, with 10 bases between. The CDR3 extends over 13 amino acids. The V gene's germline CDR1 is SGHTA and CDR2 FQGNSA. The CDR3 DNA reads TGTGCCAGCAGCTTAGTATCTTCCAGCGAGCAGTACTTC. This translates into CASSLVSSSEQYF.

This clonotype was picked up a small number of times. The chain has TRBV6-6 and TRBJ1-1; D is undetermined. Trimming removed 6 bases at V and 5 bases at J, with 7 bases between. In germline, CDR1 is MNHNY, CDR2 SVGAGI (reference sequence). CDR3 length equals 11 residues. The CDR3 sequence is CASSPRTEAFF. The CDR3 DNA reads TGTGCCAGCAGCCCCCGGACTGAAGCTTTCTTT.

This clonotype was counted only a few times. V gene TRBV24-1 combines with J gene TRBJ2-3; 12 bases map to TRBD1. J lost 3 bases, V lost 4 bases, and 7 bases had no gene match. The germline gives CDR1 KGHDR, CDR2 SFDVKD. There are 17 residues in the CDR3. The CDR3 region has the DNA TGTGCCACCAGTGAGCCCGGGACAGGGGGCTGGACAGATACGCAGTATTTT. It encodes CATSEPGTGGWTDTQYF.

The V and J genes are TRBV7-9 and TRBJ2-3, with 12 bases fitting TRBD2. V was pared by 5 bases and J by 3 bases, with 9 bases of the junction left unmatched. The CDR3 spans 17 residues. Looked up from germline, CDR1 is SEHNR and CDR2 is FQNEAQ (reference sequence). Here the CDR3 reads CASSPLPGTSGTDTQYF. The DNA for the CDR3 is TGTGCCAGCAGCCCACTCCCCGGGACTAGCGGGACAGATACGCAGTATTTT.

The chain couples TRBV6-1 to TRBJ1-1, with a weak D call TRBD1 (5 bases). The CDR3 sequence is 12 residues long. Deletions cut 10 bases from V and 2 bases from J, with 11 bases between. Germline V gives CDR1 MNHNS, CDR2 SASEGT. CDR3 in amino acids: CATRDGNTEAFF. CDR3 bases: TGTGCCACCCGGGACGGAAACACTGAAGCTTTCTTT.

The gene calls are TRBV10-1 and TRBJ2-7; D gene ambiguous. The CDR3 has 12 amino acids. V was cut by 9 bases and J by 2 bases, with 11 bases left in between. In germline, CDR1 is WNHNN, CDR2 SYGVQD (reference sequence). The CDR3 protein is CASGRNTYEQYF. The CDR3 DNA follows: TGCGCCAGTGGGCGGAATACCTACGAGCAGTACTTC.

The chain is built from TRBV6-5 and TRBJ2-4; either TRBD1 or TRBD2 may supply D (5 bases each). The CDR3 length is 14 residues. The germline V gene encodes CDR1 MNHEY and CDR2 SVGAGI. V was clipped by 1 base and J by 13 bases, with 17 bases between them. In nucleotides, the CDR3 is TGTGCCAGCAGTTACTTACAGGCATCGGAGGAGCAGTACTTC. Protein: CASSYLQASEEQYF.

The gene calls are TRBV29-1 and TRBJ2-5, with D maybe TRBD1 (5 bases). V was cut by 6 bases and J by 5 bases, with 13 bases left in between. The germline CDR1 and CDR2 sequences are SQVTM and ANQGSEA. This CDR3 is 12 amino acids long. The CDR3 region is CSVERGPETQYF. Written as DNA, the CDR3 is TGCAGCGTGGAAAGGGGCCCGGAGACCCAGTACTTC.

This clonotype was detected ten times or more. The chain links TRBV7-9 to TRBJ2-7; D unclear. V was pared by 3 bases and J by 7 bases, with 7 bases between. This CDR3 has 11 residues. Germline V gene lookup returns CDR1 SEHNR and CDR2 FQNEAQ (reference sequence). The DNA for the CDR3 is TGTGCCAGCAGCTTGGCACGAGAGCAGTACTTC. The encoded protein is CASSLAREQYF.

The chain joins TRBV29-1 to TRBJ2-1, with 8 bases lining up with TRBD2. Looked up from germline, CDR1 is SQVTM and CDR2 is ANQGSEA. With V trimmed by 3 bases and J by 10 bases, 14 bases remained unmatched. CDR3 length: 15 residues. The CDR3 region is CSVDVGTSHNWEQFF. The CDR3 DNA reads TGCAGCGTTGATGTCGGGACTAGTCATAATTGGGAGCAGTTCTTC.

J is TRBJ2-1 and V is TRBV5-5, with 8 bases lining up with TRBD2. Per the germline V gene, CDR1 is SGHKS and CDR2 is YYEKEE (reference sequence). The CDR3 consists of 16 residues. Losses at the gene ends were 4 bases for V and 0 bases for J; bases not matched to a gene: 6. The DNA of the CDR3 is TGTGCCAGCAGCCCAGTAGCGGGGTCCTCCTACAATGAGCAGTTCTTC. Its protein is CASSPVAGSSYNEQFF.

There are a few counts of this clonotype. This chain connects TRBV15 to TRBJ1-5, with D unresolved. This CDR3 comprises 15 residues. Trimming cost V 0 bases and J 9 bases, with 15 bases left between them. Germline V lookup: CDR1 LNHNV, CDR2 YYDKDF (reference sequence). The CDR3, as DNA: TGTGCCACCAGCAGAGATTTCGGCAAATCAAGGCCCCAGCATTTT. The encoded protein is CATSRDFGKSRPQHF.

The rearrangement links TRBV5-5 to TRBJ2-2; D gene ambiguous. The V gene lost 0 bases and the J gene lost 4 bases, with 10 bases spanning the gap. CDR1 and CDR2 (germline): SGHKS, YYEKEE (reference sequence). The CDR3 is 15 residues long. CDR3 nucleotide sequence: TGTGCCAGCAGCTTGGAGGCCCCCCTCACCGGGGAGCTGTTTTTT. This codes for CASSLEAPLTGELFF.

On this clonotype itself: One end of the junction is discordant with germline, which a read error may explain. The chain recombines TRBV5-1 with TRBJ2-6; 10 bases fit TRBD1. Germline loops: CDR1 SGHRS, CDR2 YFSETQ. CDR3 length equals 19 residues. CDR3 protein: CASSLVGQGVFSGVNVLTF. CDR3 sequence (DNA): TGCGCCAGCAGCTTGGTAGGACAGGGGGTTTTCTCTGGGGTCAACGTCCTGACTTTC.

This clonotype was observed a few times. The rearrangement joins TRBV6-5 to TRBJ2-1; D remains ambiguous. V dropped 2 bases and J dropped 2 bases, with 7 bases sitting between them. The CDR3 runs to 14 residues. In germline, CDR1 is MNHEY, CDR2 SVGAGI. The CDR3 sequence: CASSYRPPYNEQFF. CDR3 DNA: TGTGCCAGCAGTTACCGGCCCCCCTACAATGAGCAGTTCTTC.

The chain recombines TRBV15 with TRBJ2-5; D unclear. Trimming shortened V by 3 bases and J by 3 bases, and 8 bases separated the two germline ends. Germline V lookup: CDR1 LNHNV, CDR2 YYDKDF (reference sequence). The CDR3 has 13 amino acids. The CDR3 protein is CATSSWTEETQYF. DNA of the CDR3: TGTGCCACCAGCAGTTGGACCGAAGAGACCCAGTACTTC. Looking up the rest from reference TRBV15 and TRBJ2-5 gives the full variable domain: DAMVIQNPRYQVTQFGKPVTLSCSQTLNHNVMYWYQQKSSQAPKLLFHYYDKDFNNEADTPDNFQSRRPNTSFCFLDIRSPGLGDTAMYLCATSSWTEETQYFGPGTRLLVL.

This clonotype was seen a few times. Here the CDR3 reads CASTPSSVSTDTQYF. The CDR3, as DNA: TGCGCCAGCACCCCGTCGTCGGTCTCCACAGATACGCAGTATTTT. The genes are TRBV5-1 and TRBJ2-3; D gene ambiguous. Germline CDR1 is SGHRS and CDR2 is YFSETQ. V was trimmed by 6 bases and J by 2 bases, leaving 16 bases between them. The CDR3 loop spans 15 amino acids.

This clonotype was seen at least ten times. The chain joins TRBV7-2 to TRBJ2-4; tentative D call: TRBD2 (5 bases). The CDR3 is 14 amino acids. With 2 bases removed from V and 9 bases from J, the gap between germline ends came to 14 bases. CDR1 SGHTA and CDR2 FQGNSA come from the germline V gene. The CDR3 is CASSLREIWGIQYF. As DNA, the CDR3 is TGTGCCAGCAGCTTAAGGGAGATCTGGGGCATTCAGTACTTC.